This T cell receptor beta chain was obtained from a study of T-cell reconstitution after alpha-beta-depleted transplantation in children. The CDR3 has 13 amino acids. Trimming cost V 2 bases and J 5 bases, with 7 bases left between them. Unique molecular identifiers were incorporated during preparation of the TCRbeta library. In TCRdb, the PCR reads were re-called with MiXCR into one record per CDR3 protein. The data hold approximately 400,000 distinct CDR3 sequences, with under 13% observed a single time. This clonotype was recorded at least ten times. The genes are TRBV12-3 or TRBV12-4 and TRBJ1-5; D uncertain. The source is a human donor who donated a stem cell graft to a child with acute myeloid leukemia. The sample in question was PBMCs from the stem cell graft donor, obtained from the stem cell graft. CDR3 coding DNA: TGTGCCAGCAGTTTACTGACGTATCAGCCCCAGCATTTT. This encodes CASSLLTYQPQHF.